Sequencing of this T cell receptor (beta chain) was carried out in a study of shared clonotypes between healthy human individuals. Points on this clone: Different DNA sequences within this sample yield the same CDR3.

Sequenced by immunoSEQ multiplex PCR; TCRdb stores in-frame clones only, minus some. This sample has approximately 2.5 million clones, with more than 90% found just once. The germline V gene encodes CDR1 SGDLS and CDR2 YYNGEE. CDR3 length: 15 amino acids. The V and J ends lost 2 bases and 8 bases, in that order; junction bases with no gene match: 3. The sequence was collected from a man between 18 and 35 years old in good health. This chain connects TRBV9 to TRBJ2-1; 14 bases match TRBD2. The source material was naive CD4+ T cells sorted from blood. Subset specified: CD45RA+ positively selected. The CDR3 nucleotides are TGTGCCAGCAGCGTCGGGACTAGCGGGAGTTATGAGCAGTTCTTC. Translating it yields CASSVGTSGSYEQFF.